One T cell receptor beta chain is described in this entry. Its antigen is unidentified. These data belong to a study of identical twins. Study-wide findings and caveats: Insertions were reduced in abundant cord blood beta clonotypes but not in memory repertoires.

A universal primer site was incorporated via template switching, and the cDNA contained unique molecular identifiers. TCRdb passed the 5' RACE reads through MiXCR, listing each CDR3 protein once. This sample has about 530,000 distinct CDR3 sequences, with roughly 15% found just once. This same sample was also part of a study on yellow fever vaccine responses in identical twins.

The sample consisted of CD4+ T cells sorted from blood. This receptor was obtained from a woman aged 18 to 35 in good health.

CDR3 sequence reads: CASSTPSGAGRELFF. The CDR3 coding sequence is TGTGCCAGCAGTACCCCTAGCGGGGCTGGGAGGGAGCTGTTTTTT. This chain joins TRBV6-1 and TRBJ2-2; TRBD2 aligns across 9 bases. V was pared by 5 bases and J by 9 bases, with 10 bases of the junction left unmatched. The CDR3 consists of 15 residues. CDR1 is MNHNS and CDR2 is SASEGT in the germline V gene.